Here is one TCR beta chain with its context. The sample comes from a study of blood T cell repertoires in COVID-19. As for the study in general: The United States, Italy and Spain provided the acute and convalescent COVID-19 samples. The cDNA or gDNA used as material had been derived from T cells, B-cell-depleted T cells, or PBMCs.

Original processing methods: Scientists estimated how many nucleated cells there were by amplifying reference gene primers. TCRdb's table, derived via immunoSEQ multiplex PCR, lists solely in-frame clones and lacks some. D and trimming were read from the DNA, whereas the V and J calls and clone size are those reported in that table. Of 150,000 to 160,000 clones detected, around three quarters appear once; the ten largest clones hold roughly 1.5%. The germline V gene encodes CDR1 SQVTM and CDR2 ANQGSEA. Trimming stripped 7 bases from V and 5 bases from J, with 17 bases between. The length of the CDR3 is 13 residues.

The chain has TRBV29-1 and TRBJ1-1; a possible D gene is TRBD1 (5 bases). This TCR was sampled from a man at least 80 years old with acute or convalescent COVID-19. Sequencing used peripheral blood. CDR3 protein: CSGHQGSGTEAFF. DNA of the CDR3: TGCAGCGGCCACCAGGGATCTGGGACTGAAGCTTTCTTT.